The 21 T cell receptor beta chains below were found in one sample sequenced in a study of T cell repertoires in cytomegalovirus infection. Using its own MiXCR run on the reads, TCRdb lists one record per CDR3 protein. Among 200,000 to 250,000 distinct CDR3 sequences listed, approximately 7% were seen once. Sequencing was carried out using PBMCs. The receptors derive from a human donor in good health (CMV status not recorded). Some clones in this sample may be carry-over from other donors' samples.

This clonotype came up many times. The chain combines TRBV28 with TRBJ1-1, with D maybe TRBD1 (5 bases). CDR1 is MDHEN and CDR2 is SYDVKM in the germline V gene. V dropped 8 bases and J dropped 0 bases, with 16 bases sitting between them. The CDR3 length is 15 residues. The CDR3 sequence: CASSPGGAVNTEAFF. The CDR3 DNA reads as TGTGCCAGCTCTCCTGGCGGGGCGGTGAACACTGAAGCTTTCTTT.

This clonotype was seen repeatedly, ten times or more. This chain uses TRBV2 with TRBJ1-3; D remains ambiguous. The CDR3 contains 14 residues. CDR1 is SNHLY, CDR2 FYNNEI, per germline. The ends were cut back, 7 bases at V and 4 bases at J, with 14 bases in the middle. In nucleotides, the CDR3 is TGTGCCAGCACCCACGTTTTGGGGGGAAACACCATATATTTT. This translates into CASTHVLGGNTIYF.

This clonotype was recorded at least ten times. The chain couples TRBV5-1 to TRBJ2-5, with D possibly being TRBD2 (5 bases). This CDR3 spans 15 amino acids. Germline values: CDR1 SGHRS, CDR2 YFSETQ. The V and J ends lost 0 bases and 2 bases respectively, with 11 bases between them. The CDR3 DNA is TGCGCCAGCAGCTTGGGCAGCGGATTTCAAGAGACCCAGTACTTC. It is translated as CASSLGSGFQETQYF.

This clonotype was seen at least ten times. The gene calls are TRBV29-1 and TRBJ2-3, with D possibly matching TRBD1 (6 bases). CDR3 length: 15 amino acids. The ends were cut back, 6 bases at V and 4 bases at J, with 20 bases in the middle. CDR1 and CDR2 (germline): SQVTM, ANQGSEA. CDR3 region: CSVGARGSWADTQYF. The CDR3 bases are TGCAGCGTGGGGGCGAGGGGCTCCTGGGCAGATACGCAGTATTTT.

Ten or more counts support this clonotype. The rearrangement links TRBV7-2 to TRBJ1-5; D might be TRBD1 (5 bases). There are 15 residues in the CDR3. Germline V CDR1 and CDR2: SGHTA, FQGNSA. Trimming removed 3 bases from V and 7 bases from J, with 16 bases in between. The CDR3 nucleotides read TGTGCCAGCAGCTTGGTGAGACAGCCTAGCCAGCCCCAGCATTTT. Translation: CASSLVRQPSQPQHF.

This clonotype was observed many times. The genes are TRBV18 and TRBJ2-4; a possible D gene is TRBD1 (6 bases). V was trimmed by 6 bases and J by 7 bases, leaving 10 bases between them. The CDR3 extends over 12 amino acids. Germline lookup yields CDR1 KGHSH and CDR2 LQKENI. DNA of the CDR3: TGTGCCAGCTCGCCCGACAGGAACATTCAGTACTTC. Amino acid sequence: CASSPDRNIQYF.

This rearrangement joins TRBV11-2 to TRBJ2-7; 8 nucleotides align to TRBD2. The CDR3 runs 15 residues. With V trimmed by 1 base and J by 2 bases, 4 bases remained unmatched. The germline gives CDR1 SGHAT, CDR2 FQNNGV. As DNA, the CDR3 is TGTGCCAGCAGCTTAGCCCTGCGGGGGGCCTACGAGCAGTACTTC. Its protein product is CASSLALRGAYEQYF.

This clonotype has at least ten counts. The rearrangement links TRBV7-2 to TRBJ1-1, with a weak D call TRBD1 (6 bases). V was pared by 2 bases and J by 11 bases, with 12 bases between. The CDR3 is made up of 12 amino acids. The germline gives CDR1 SGHTA, CDR2 FQGNSA. Here the CDR3 reads CASSLSGEAAFF. The CDR3 DNA is TGTGCCAGCAGCTTATCAGGGGAAGCGGCTTTCTTT.

The table lists this clonotype with many counts. The chain carries TRBV3-1 and TRBJ2-2; weak D call: TRBD1 (5 bases). This CDR3 has 12 residues. Germline V gene lookup returns CDR1 LGHDT and CDR2 YNNKEL (reference sequence). V lost 10 bases and J lost 7, with 13 bases in between. The CDR3 nucleotides are TGTGCCACCTCCGACAGTCACGGGGAGCTGTTTTTT. Translating gives CATSDSHGELFF.

V gene TRBV2 combines with J gene TRBJ2-2; 7 positions agree with TRBD2. J was trimmed by 1 base and V by 4 bases; bases with no gene match: 0. The CDR3 contains 14 residues. The germline gives CDR1 SNHLY, CDR2 FYNNEI. As DNA, the CDR3 is TGTGCCAGCAGTGTAGCGGGGAACACCGGGGAGCTGTTTTTT. It encodes CASSVAGNTGELFF. The complete variable domain, with remaining parts taken from reference TRBV2 and TRBJ2-2, reads EPEVTQTPSHQVTQMGQEVILRCVPISNHLYFYWYRQILGQKVEFLVSFYNNEISEKSEIFDDQFSVERPDGSNFTLKIRSTKLEDSAMYFCASSVAGNTGELFFGEGSRLTVL.

Many counts were recorded for this clonotype. The gene calls are TRBV6-2 or TRBV6-3 and TRBJ2-3; 7 bases map to TRBD1. The CDR3 runs to 14 residues. Trimming took 7 bases from V and 2 from J; bases not matched to a gene: 6. Germline CDR1 and CDR2: MNHEY and SVGEGT. CDR3 in DNA: TGTGCCAGCACCCTGACAGGGAACACAGATACGCAGTATTTT. It codes for CASTLTGNTDTQYF.

This clonotype was recorded many times. The chain uses TRBV7-2 and TRBJ1-4, with D unclear. Germline V lookup: CDR1 SGHTA, CDR2 FQGNSA. The CDR3 is 15 amino acids. V lost 1 base and J lost 4, with 10 bases in between. The CDR3 here is CASSLGPGFNEKLFF. CDR3 bases: TGTGCCAGCAGCTTAGGGCCAGGTTTTAATGAAAAACTGTTTTTT.

This clonotype was found many times. The chain recombines TRBV19 with TRBJ1-4; D remains ambiguous. The V gene's germline CDR1 is LNHDA and CDR2 SQIVND (reference sequence). The length of the CDR3 is 15 residues. Trimming shortened V by 6 bases and J by 0 bases, and 11 bases separated the two germline ends. The CDR3 sequence is CASRSGPATNEKLFF. The CDR3 region has the DNA TGTGCCAGTAGAAGCGGGCCCGCAACTAATGAAAAACTGTTTTTT.

A single count supports this clonotype. CDR3 nucleotide sequence: TGTGCCAGCAGCTTAGAGCATCTCTACACAGATACGCAGTATTTT. Translation: CASSLEHLYTDTQYF. V and J are TRBV11-2 and TRBJ2-3, with unresolved D. Germline CDR1 reads SGHAT; CDR2 reads FQNNGV. Between the trimmed V and J ends, which lost 0 bases and 2 bases, there was a span of 9 bases. The CDR3 extends over 15 amino acids. Variable domain in full (rest from reference TRBV11-2 and TRBJ2-3): EAGVAQSPRYKIIEKRQSVAFWCNPISGHATLYWYQQILGQGPKLLIQFQNNGVVDDSQLPKDRFSAERLKGVDSTLKIQPAKLEDSAVYLCASSLEHLYTDTQYFGPGTRLTVL.

This clonotype has ten or more counts. The chain carries TRBV10-3 and TRBJ2-6, with D hard to call. CDR1 and CDR2 from the germline V gene are ENHRY and SYGVKD. The CDR3 loop spans 14 amino acids. The germline V and J ends were trimmed by 3 bases and 1 base, with 4 bases remaining between them. This CDR3 is CAISDRSGANVLTF. The CDR3 coding sequence is TGTGCCATCAGTGACAGGTCTGGGGCCAACGTCCTGACTTTC.

This clonotype was recorded many times. The gene calls are TRBV12-3 or TRBV12-4 and TRBJ1-3; D is undetermined. The CDR3 is made up of 13 amino acids. Deletions cut 6 bases from V and 2 bases from J, with 8 bases between. CDR3 protein: CASRPTAGNTIYF. The DNA for the CDR3 is TGTGCCAGCAGACCAACAGCTGGAAACACCATATATTTT.

This clonotype was detected many times. The chain links TRBV7-8 to TRBJ2-3; D might be TRBD2 (5 bases). Germline-derived CDR1 and CDR2 are SGHVS and FQNEAQ. V lost 2 bases and J lost 0, with 12 bases in between. This CDR3 has 16 amino acids. The CDR3 is CASSLIGLASTDTQYF. CDR3 in DNA: TGTGCCAGCAGCTTAATAGGGCTAGCTAGCACAGATACGCAGTATTTT.

The sample holds a few counts of this clonotype. The chain has TRBV5-1 and TRBJ2-1, with D tentatively TRBD1 or TRBD2 (5 bases each). CDR1 and CDR2 (germline): SGHRS, YFSETQ. Trimming removed 0 bases at V and 4 bases at J, with 23 bases between. This CDR3 comprises 19 residues. This CDR3 is CASSLESRAARRTYNEQFF. DNA of the CDR3: TGCGCCAGCAGCTTGGAGAGCAGGGCGGCAAGGAGGACATACAATGAGCAGTTCTTC.

This clonotype was seen repeatedly, ten times or more. This chain uses TRBV7-2 with TRBJ2-7; no firm D call. This CDR3 spans 11 amino acids. Deletions cut 1 base from V and 7 bases from J, with 5 bases between. The germline gives CDR1 SGHTA, CDR2 FQGNSA. Here the CDR3 DNA reads TGTGCCAGCAGCTTAGGGCGGGAGCAGTACTTC. Translating it yields CASSLGREQYF. The whole variable domain, filled in from reference TRBV7-2 and TRBJ2-7, reads GAGVSQSPSNKVTEKGKDVELRCDPISGHTALYWYRQSLGQGLEFLIYFQGNSAPDKSGLPSDRFSAERTGGSVSTLTIQRTQQEDSAVYLCASSLGREQYFGPGTRLTVT.

This clonotype was counted ten times or more. The gene calls are TRBV7-9 and TRBJ1-2; a weak D match, TRBD1 (6 bases). Germline V CDR1 and CDR2: SEHNR, FQNEAQ (reference sequence). V lost 5 bases to trimming and J lost 0 bases, with 13 bases between them. The CDR3 extends over 15 amino acids. In nucleotides, the CDR3 is TGTGCCAGCAGCCTCCGGGGGCCTACTAACTATGGCTACACCTTC. This encodes CASSLRGPTNYGYTF.

This chain connects TRBV29-1 to TRBJ2-7; D might be TRBD1 (5 bases). Trimming left V 1 base short and J 4 bases short, with 11 bases between. In germline, CDR1 is SQVTM, CDR2 ANQGSEA. The CDR3 length is 13 residues. CDR3 bases: TGCAGCGTTGAAGTCGACGACAGTTACGAGCAGTACTTC. It specifies CSVEVDDSYEQYF.